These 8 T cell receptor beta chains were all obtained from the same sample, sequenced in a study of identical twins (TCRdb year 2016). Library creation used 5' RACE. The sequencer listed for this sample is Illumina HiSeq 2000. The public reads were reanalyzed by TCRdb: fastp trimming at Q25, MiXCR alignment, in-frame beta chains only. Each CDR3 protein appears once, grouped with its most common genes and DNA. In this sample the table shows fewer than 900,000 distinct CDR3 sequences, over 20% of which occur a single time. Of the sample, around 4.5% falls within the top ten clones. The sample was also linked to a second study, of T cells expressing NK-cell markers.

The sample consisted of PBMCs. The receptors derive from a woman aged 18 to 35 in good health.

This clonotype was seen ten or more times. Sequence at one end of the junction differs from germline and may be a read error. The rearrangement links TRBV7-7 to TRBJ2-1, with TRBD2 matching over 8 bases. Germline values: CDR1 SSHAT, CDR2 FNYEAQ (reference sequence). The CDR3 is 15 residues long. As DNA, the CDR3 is TGTGCTAGCAGCCCAACTAGCGGAGGCGTTACTGAGCAGTTCTTC. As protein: CASSPTSGGVTEQFF.

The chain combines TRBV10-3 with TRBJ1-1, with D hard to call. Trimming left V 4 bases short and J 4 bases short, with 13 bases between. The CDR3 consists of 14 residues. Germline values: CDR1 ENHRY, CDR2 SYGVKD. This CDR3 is CAISVEAAGTEAFF. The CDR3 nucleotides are TGTGCCATCAGTGTGGAGGCTGCGGGCACTGAAGCTTTCTTT.

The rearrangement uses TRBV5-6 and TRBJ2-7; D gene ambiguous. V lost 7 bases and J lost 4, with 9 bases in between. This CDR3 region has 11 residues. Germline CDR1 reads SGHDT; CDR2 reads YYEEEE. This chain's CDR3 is CASDSIYEQYF. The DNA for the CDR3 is TGTGCCAGCGACTCAATTTACGAGCAGTACTTC.

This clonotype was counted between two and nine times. This CDR3 reads CSARDHRTSYEQYF. The CDR3 DNA is TGCAGTGCTAGAGACCACCGGACTAGCTACGAGCAGTACTTC. The chain recombines TRBV20-1 with TRBJ2-7, with TRBD2 matching 7 bases. The germline V gene has CDR1 DFQATT and CDR2 SNEGSKA (reference sequence). This CDR3 spans 14 amino acids. V gave up 0 bases and J gave up 3 bases; unmatched junction bases: 5.

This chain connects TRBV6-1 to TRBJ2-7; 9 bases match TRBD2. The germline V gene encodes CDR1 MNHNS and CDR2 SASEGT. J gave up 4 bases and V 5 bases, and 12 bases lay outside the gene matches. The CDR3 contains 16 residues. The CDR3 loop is CASSRPSAGGLYEQYF. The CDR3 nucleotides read TGTGCCAGCAGTCGCCCATCCGCGGGAGGGCTATACGAGCAGTACTTC.

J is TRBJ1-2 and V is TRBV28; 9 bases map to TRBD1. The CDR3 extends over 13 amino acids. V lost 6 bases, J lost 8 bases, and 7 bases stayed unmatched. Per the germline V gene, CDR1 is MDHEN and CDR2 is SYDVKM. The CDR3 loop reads CASSLTGGWGYTF. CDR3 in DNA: TGTGCCAGCAGCCTGACAGGGGGATGGGGCTACACCTTC.

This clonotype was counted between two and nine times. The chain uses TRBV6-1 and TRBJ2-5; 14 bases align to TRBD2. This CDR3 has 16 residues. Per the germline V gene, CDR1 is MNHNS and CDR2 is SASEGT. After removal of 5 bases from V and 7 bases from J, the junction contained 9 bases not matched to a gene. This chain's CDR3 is CASSPRLAGGPWTQYF. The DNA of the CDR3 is TGTGCCAGCAGTCCCCGACTAGCGGGAGGGCCTTGGACCCAGTACTTC.

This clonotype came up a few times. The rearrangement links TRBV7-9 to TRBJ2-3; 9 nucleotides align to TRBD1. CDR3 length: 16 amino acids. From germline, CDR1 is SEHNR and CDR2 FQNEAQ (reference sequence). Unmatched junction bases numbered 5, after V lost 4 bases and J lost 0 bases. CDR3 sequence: CASSSTGGPSTDTQYF. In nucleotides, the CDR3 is TGTGCCAGCAGCTCAACAGGGGGCCCAAGCACAGATACGCAGTATTTT.